The TCR beta chain under discussion was sequenced for a study of CD8 T cells in Susac syndrome. A quantity of about 0.5 to 1 ug RNA underwent reverse transcription using random hexamers. TCRdb independently ran MiXCR on the immunoSEQ multiplex PCR reads; one entry per CDR3 protein. Of some 180,000 distinct CDR3 sequences in the sample, approximately 95% are singletons; the top ten hold about 0.1%. Negative isolation was used for CD8+ and CD4+ T cells and FACS enrichment for TEMRA cells. Overall study findings and caveats: The TCR sequencing and HLA analysis in the study involved a relatively small number of individuals, as the study acknowledged.

In regard to this clonotype: The antigen remains undetermined.

The receptor was derived from a human donor in good health. The specimen was CD4+ T cells from PBMCs.

Here the CDR3 reads CASSFSTSGGTRGETQYF. DNA of the CDR3: TGTGCCAGCAGCTTTTCGACTAGCGGGGGGACTCGGGGAGAGACCCAGTACTTC. The V call is TRBV7-8, the J call TRBJ2-5; TRBD2 matches 13 bases. The length of the CDR3 is 18 residues. The germline V gene encodes CDR1 SGHVS and CDR2 FQNEAQ. V lost 3 bases to trimming and J lost 4 bases; unmatched junction nucleotides: 11.